The clone carrying this TCR beta chain was seen only once. Its antigen remains unidentified. This specimen comes from a study of T cells in localized non-small cell lung cancer. Study findings and constraints: Elevated blood T cell density was associated with longer overall survival. The study found T cell clonality highest in uninvolved adjacent lung, above tumor. Heterogeneity stays possible, as sequencing covered only one tumor region. Adjacent lung exhibited a median of about 50 among the 100 most abundant tumor clones.

CDR3 length equals 15 residues. The V gene's germline CDR1 is MDHEN and CDR2 SYDVKM. V was cut by 5 bases and J by 4 bases, with 17 bases left in between. The data were produced by immunoSEQ multiplex PCR, yet TCRdb's version contains in-frame clones alone and is incomplete. Of roughly 21,000 clones in the sample, roughly 88% are singletons; the top ten hold under 30%. The clonotype comes from a male donor older than 55 with stage II lung adenocarcinoma. Sequencing was performed on peripheral blood mononuclear cells, taken before any cancer treatment. V is TRBV28 and J is TRBJ1-2; tentative D call: TRBD1 (5 bases). CDR3 residues: CASSTSTASLYGYTF. The DNA for the CDR3 is TGTGCCAGCAGTACCTCGACAGCCAGCCTCTATGGCTACACCTTC.